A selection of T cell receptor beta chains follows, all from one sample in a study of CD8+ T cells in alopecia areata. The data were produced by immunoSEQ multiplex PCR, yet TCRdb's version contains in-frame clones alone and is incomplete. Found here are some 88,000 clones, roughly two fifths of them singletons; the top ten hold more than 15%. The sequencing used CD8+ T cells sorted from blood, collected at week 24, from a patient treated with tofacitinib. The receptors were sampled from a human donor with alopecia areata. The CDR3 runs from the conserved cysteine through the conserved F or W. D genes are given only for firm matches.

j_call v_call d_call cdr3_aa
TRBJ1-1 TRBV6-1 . CASPGQPPQAFF
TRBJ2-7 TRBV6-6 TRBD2 CASSYGAGGIYEQYF
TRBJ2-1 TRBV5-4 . CASSFLYRDSEQFF
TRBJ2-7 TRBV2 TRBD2 CASSVGTSGDPYEQYF
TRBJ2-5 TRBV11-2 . CASSRGLETQYF
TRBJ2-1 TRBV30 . CAWSAAYNEQFF
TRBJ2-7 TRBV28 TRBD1 CASSFPGQNVYEQYF
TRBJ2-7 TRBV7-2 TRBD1 CASSPRAGGHEQYF
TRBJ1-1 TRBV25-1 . CASTYGGGTEAFF
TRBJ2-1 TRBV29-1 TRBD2 CSVMGLAGSNEQFF
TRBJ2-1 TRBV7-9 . CASSPQVGEDEQFF